This T cell receptor beta chain was identified in a study of blood T cell repertoires in COVID-19. Here immunoSEQ multiplex PCR was the method, and the copy in TCRdb shows in-frame clones only, minus some. The table shows about 99,000 clones, with 88% occurring only once. The receptor's source is a human donor in a cohort sampled during active COVID-19. The specimen was peripheral blood.

The CDR3 here is CASSPLQYATQYF. CDR3 DNA: TGTGCCAGCAGCCCCCTCCAGTACGCGACCCAGTACTTC. The chain combines TRBV7-2 with TRBJ2-5; D unclear. The V and J ends lost 5 bases and 7 bases respectively, with 14 bases between them. The CDR3 runs 13 residues. Looked up from germline, CDR1 is SGHTA and CDR2 is FQGNSA. Full variable domain (remainder filled in from reference TRBV7-2 and TRBJ2-5): GAGVSQSPSNKVTEKGKDVELRCDPISGHTALYWYRQSLGQGLEFLIYFQGNSAPDKSGLPSDRFSAERTGGSVSTLTIQRTQQEDSAVYLCASSPLQYATQYFGPGTRLLVL.